This record covers a single T cell receptor (beta chain). This sample stems from a study of blood T cell repertoires in COVID-19. As for the study in general: The United States, Italy and Spain were the sources of the acute and convalescent COVID-19 samples. PBMCs, B-cell-depleted T cells, or T cells were the source of the cDNA or gDNA that made up the material.

In the original analysis: Amplification with reference gene primers provided the estimates of nucleated cell counts. The data were produced by immunoSEQ multiplex PCR, yet TCRdb's version contains in-frame clones alone and is incomplete. D and trimming come from the DNA, and the V and J calls and clone size come from that table. The sample shows about 70,000 clones, approximately 84% of them seen only once. From germline, CDR1 is SEHNR and CDR2 FQNEAQ (reference sequence). The CDR3 is 15 residues long. V was shortened by 0 bases and J by 1 base, with 6 bases between the two germline ends. This rearrangement joins TRBV7-9 to TRBJ2-2; D not resolved. This sequence was found in a human donor in a cohort sampled during active COVID-19. The source material was peripheral blood. The CDR3, as DNA: TGTGCCAGCAGCTTAGCGTCTGTGAACACCGGGGAGCTGTTTTTT. As protein: CASSLASVNTGELFF.